Each of the 11 T cell receptor beta chains below was sequenced from the same sample in a study of blood T cell repertoires in COVID-19. The table came from immunoSEQ multiplex PCR; TCRdb's copy has only in-frame clones and leaves some out. The sample contains more than 95,000 clones, 86% of which appear only once. Input material: peripheral blood. These receptors were taken from a human donor in a cohort sampled during active COVID-19.

The chain combines TRBV18 with TRBJ2-1; 9 positions agree with TRBD2. The CDR3 is 16 residues long. With 5 bases clipped from V and 4 bases from J, the junction kept 9 bases outside the gene matches. Germline V lookup: CDR1 KGHSH, CDR2 LQKENI. CDR3 sequence: CASSETVLAGYNEQFF. The CDR3 DNA sequence: TGTGCCAGCTCAGAGACGGTACTAGCGGGTTACAATGAGCAGTTCTTC.

The chain recombines TRBV27 with TRBJ1-1, with a possible D match to TRBD1 (5 bases). In germline, CDR1 is MNHEY, CDR2 SMNVEV (reference sequence). V was cut by 5 bases and J by 4 bases, with 14 bases left in between. This CDR3 is built from 14 residues. CDR3: CASSGHLRGTEAFF. In DNA, the CDR3 is TGTGCCAGCAGTGGTCATCTAAGGGGCACTGAAGCTTTCTTT.

The gene calls are TRBV4-1 and TRBJ1-2, with 9 bases that match TRBD1. CDR1 and CDR2 (germline): MGHRA, YSYEKL. Germline trimming cut 4 bases from V and 0 bases from J; bases unmatched to any gene: 6. The CDR3 is 16 residues long. The CDR3 region is CASSLHGQGTNYGYTF. Here the CDR3 DNA reads TGCGCCAGCAGCCTCCATGGACAGGGGACTAACTATGGCTACACCTTC.

The table lists this clone with a few counts. V is TRBV9 and J is TRBJ2-1; 8 bases are shared with TRBD1. Germline CDR1 SGDLS, CDR2 YYNGEE. Losses at the gene ends were 1 base for V and 10 bases for J; bases not matched to a gene: 19. The CDR3 length is 18 residues. The CDR3 DNA is TGTGCCAGCAGCGTATACGGAACCGGGACAGGCAGTTTTAAAGAGCAGTTCTTC. Amino acid sequence: CASSVYGTGTGSFKEQFF.

The chain joins TRBV7-9 to TRBJ2-3; D is unclear. The germline V and J ends were trimmed by 5 bases and 3 bases, with 9 bases remaining between them. Per the germline V gene, CDR1 is SEHNR and CDR2 is FQNEAQ (reference sequence). This CDR3 spans 13 amino acids. Written as DNA, the CDR3 is TGTGCCAGCAGCCGAGGTGCGACAGATACGCAGTATTTT. Encoded protein: CASSRGATDTQYF.

The table lists this clone with a count of one. The chain uses TRBV24-1 and TRBJ2-1, with TRBD1 matching 7 bases. After removal of 3 bases from V and 9 bases from J, the junction contained 13 bases not matched to a gene. The CDR3 sequence is 16 residues long. Germline CDR1 and CDR2: KGHDR and SFDVKD. The CDR3 DNA sequence: TGTGCCACCAGTGATCACGACAGGGCCAAGGGTGGTGAGCAGTTCTTC. Its protein is CATSDHDRAKGGEQFF.

This chain's CDR3 is CAWKRGGDEKLFF. CDR3 sequence (DNA): TGTGCCTGGAAACGGGGGGGAGATGAAAAACTGTTTTTT. The V call is TRBV30, the J call TRBJ1-4, with D maybe TRBD1 (5 bases). Germline values: CDR1 GTSNPN, CDR2 SVGIG (reference sequence). Trimming shortened V by 4 bases and J by 6 bases, and 12 bases separated the two germline ends. The CDR3 loop spans 13 amino acids. The full variable domain, completed using reference TRBV30 and TRBJ1-4, is SQTIHQWPATLVQPVGSPLSLECTVEGTSNPNLYWYRQAAGRGLQLLFYSVGIGQISSEVPQNLSASRPQDRQFILSSKKLLLSDSGFYLCAWKRGGDEKLFFGSGTQLSVL.

The chain has TRBV7-2 and TRBJ1-1; 9 bases align to TRBD1. Germline-derived CDR1 and CDR2 are SGHTA and FQGNSA. Unmatched junction bases numbered 10, after V lost 5 bases and J lost 0 bases. The CDR3 consists of 17 residues. The CDR3 is CASSKGQGTPLNTEAFF. The CDR3 nucleotides are TGTGCCAGCAGCAAGGGACAGGGAACTCCCCTGAACACTGAAGCTTTCTTT. Using reference TRBV7-2 and TRBJ1-1 for the parts outside the CDR3, the full variable domain is GAGVSQSPSNKVTEKGKDVELRCDPISGHTALYWYRQSLGQGLEFLIYFQGNSAPDKSGLPSDRFSAERTGGSVSTLTIQRTQQEDSAVYLCASSKGQGTPLNTEAFFGQGTRLTVV.

The chain has TRBV10-2 and TRBJ2-1, with TRBD2 as a possible D gene (6 bases). The V end was cut by 5 bases, the J end by 5 bases, with 16 bases between. The CDR3 runs 15 residues. Germline CDR1 and CDR2: WSHSY and SAAADI. The CDR3 reads CASSPSGVTNNEQFF. CDR3 bases: TGCGCCAGCAGTCCGTCGGGAGTAACCAACAATGAGCAGTTCTTC.

This sequence joins TRBV24-1 and TRBJ2-5, with 7 bases matching TRBD2. The V segment lost 10 bases and the J segment 2 bases; nucleotides outside the gene matches: 9. There are 14 residues in the CDR3. Germline V lookup: CDR1 KGHDR, CDR2 SFDVKD. Here the CDR3 reads CATRPSGQQETQYF. For the CDR3, the DNA is TGTGCCACACGACCTAGCGGACAACAAGAGACCCAGTACTTC.

This chain joins TRBV6-4 and TRBJ1-2; TRBD1 matches at 7 bases. The V segment lost 6 bases and the J segment 8 bases; nucleotides outside the gene matches: 6. Germline values: CDR1 MRHNA, CDR2 SNTAGT. The CDR3 has 12 residues. DNA of the CDR3: TGTGCCAGCAGGGGATTAGGGGGCGGCTACACCTTC. It encodes CASRGLGGGYTF.